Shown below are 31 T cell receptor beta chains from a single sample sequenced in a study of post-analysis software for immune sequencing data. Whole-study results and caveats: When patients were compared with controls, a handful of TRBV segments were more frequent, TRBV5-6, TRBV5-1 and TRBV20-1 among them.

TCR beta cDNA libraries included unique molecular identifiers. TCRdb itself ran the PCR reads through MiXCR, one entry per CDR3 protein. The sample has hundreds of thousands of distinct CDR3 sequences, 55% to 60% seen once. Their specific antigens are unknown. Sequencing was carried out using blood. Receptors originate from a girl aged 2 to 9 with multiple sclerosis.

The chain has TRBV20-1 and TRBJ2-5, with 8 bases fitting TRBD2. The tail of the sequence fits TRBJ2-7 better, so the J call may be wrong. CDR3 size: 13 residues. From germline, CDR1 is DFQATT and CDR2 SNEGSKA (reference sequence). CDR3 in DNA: TGCAGTGCTAGAGTGAAACGGGAGGGCGAGCAGTACTTC. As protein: CSARVKREGEQYF.

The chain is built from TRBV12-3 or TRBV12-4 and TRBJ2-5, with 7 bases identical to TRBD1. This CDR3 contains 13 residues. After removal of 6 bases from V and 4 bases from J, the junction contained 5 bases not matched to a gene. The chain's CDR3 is CASSQGTAETQYF. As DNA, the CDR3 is TGTGCCAGCAGCCAAGGGACAGCAGAGACCCAGTACTTC.

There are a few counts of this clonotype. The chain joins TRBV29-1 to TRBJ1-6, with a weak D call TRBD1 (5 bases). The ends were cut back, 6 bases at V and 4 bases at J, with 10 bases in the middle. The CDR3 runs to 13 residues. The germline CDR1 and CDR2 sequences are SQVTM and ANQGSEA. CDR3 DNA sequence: TGCAGCGTGCAAGAGGGGTATAATTCACCCCTCCACTTT. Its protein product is CSVQEGYNSPLHF.

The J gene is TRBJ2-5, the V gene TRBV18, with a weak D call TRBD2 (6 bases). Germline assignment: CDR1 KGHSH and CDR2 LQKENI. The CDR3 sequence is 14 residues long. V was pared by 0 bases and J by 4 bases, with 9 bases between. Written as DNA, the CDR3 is TGTGCCAGCTCACCACCAGGGAGGTCAGAGACCCAGTACTTC. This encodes CASSPPGRSETQYF. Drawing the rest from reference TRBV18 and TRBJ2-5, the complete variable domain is NAGVMQNPRHLVRRRGQEARLRCSPMKGHSHVYWYRQLPEEGLKFMVYLQKENIIDESGMPKERFSAEFPKEGPSILRIQQVVRGDSAAYFCASSPPGRSETQYFGPGTRLLVL.

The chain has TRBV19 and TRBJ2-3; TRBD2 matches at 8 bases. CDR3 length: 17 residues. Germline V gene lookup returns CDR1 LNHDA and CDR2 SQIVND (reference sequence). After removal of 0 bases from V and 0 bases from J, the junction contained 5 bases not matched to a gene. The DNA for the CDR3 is TGTGCCAGTAGTATAGATCGGACTAGCACTAGCACAGATACGCAGTATTTT. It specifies CASSIDRTSTSTDTQYF.

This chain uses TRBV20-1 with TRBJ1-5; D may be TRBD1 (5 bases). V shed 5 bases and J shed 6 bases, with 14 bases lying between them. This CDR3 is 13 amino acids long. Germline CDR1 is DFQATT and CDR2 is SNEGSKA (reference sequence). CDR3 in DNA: TGCAGTGCTCCCGCCGGGGCGGGTCAGCCCCAGCATTTT. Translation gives CSAPAGAGQPQHF.

The CDR3 nucleotides read TGTGCCAGCAGTCCGTCTCCAGGGTACTATGGCTACACCTTC. This gives the protein CASSPSPGYYGYTF. The chain recombines TRBV12-3 or TRBV12-4 with TRBJ1-2; D possibly corresponds to TRBD1 (5 bases). The germline V and J ends were trimmed by 5 bases and 3 bases, with 13 bases remaining between them. This CDR3 has 14 residues.

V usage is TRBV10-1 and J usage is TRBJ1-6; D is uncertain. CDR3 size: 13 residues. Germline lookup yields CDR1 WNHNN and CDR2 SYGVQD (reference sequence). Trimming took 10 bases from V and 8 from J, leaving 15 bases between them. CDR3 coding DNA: TGCGCCACCGCCGCCACACGGGATTCACCCCTCCACTTT. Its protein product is CATAATRDSPLHF.

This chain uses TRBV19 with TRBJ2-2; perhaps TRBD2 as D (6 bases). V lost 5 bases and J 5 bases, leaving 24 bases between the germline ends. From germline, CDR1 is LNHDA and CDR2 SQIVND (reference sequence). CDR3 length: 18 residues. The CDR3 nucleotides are TGTGCCAGTAGTCCCGGAGGGTTAATTCAGCATAAAACCGGGGAGCTGTTTTTT. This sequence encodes CASSPGGLIQHKTGELFF.

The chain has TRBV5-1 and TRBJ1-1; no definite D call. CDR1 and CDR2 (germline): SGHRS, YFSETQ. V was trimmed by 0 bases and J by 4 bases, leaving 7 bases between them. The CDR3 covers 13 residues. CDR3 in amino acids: CASSLVSGTEAFF. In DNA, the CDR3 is TGCGCCAGCAGCTTGGTTTCGGGCACTGAAGCTTTCTTT.

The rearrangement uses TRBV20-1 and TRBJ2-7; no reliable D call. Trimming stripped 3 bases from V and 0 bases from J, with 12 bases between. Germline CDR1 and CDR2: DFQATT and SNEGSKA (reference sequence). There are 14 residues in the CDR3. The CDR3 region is CSASGHVPSYEQYF. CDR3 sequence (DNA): TGCAGTGCTAGTGGTCACGTCCCCTCCTACGAGCAGTACTTC.

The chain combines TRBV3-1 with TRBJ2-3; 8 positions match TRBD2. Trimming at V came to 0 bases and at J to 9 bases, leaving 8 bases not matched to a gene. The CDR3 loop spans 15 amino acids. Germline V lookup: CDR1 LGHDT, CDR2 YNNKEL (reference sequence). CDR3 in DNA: TGTGCCAGCAGCCAAGATCCAGCGGGAGTGAGCACGCAGTATTTT. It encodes CASSQDPAGVSTQYF.

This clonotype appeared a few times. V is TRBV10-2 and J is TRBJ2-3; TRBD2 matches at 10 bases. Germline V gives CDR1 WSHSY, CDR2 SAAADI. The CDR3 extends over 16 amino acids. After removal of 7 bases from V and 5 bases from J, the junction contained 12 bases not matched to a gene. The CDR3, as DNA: TGCGCCAGCACCGCGGACCCTAGCGGGAGACAAGATACGCAGTATTTT. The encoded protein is CASTADPSGRQDTQYF.

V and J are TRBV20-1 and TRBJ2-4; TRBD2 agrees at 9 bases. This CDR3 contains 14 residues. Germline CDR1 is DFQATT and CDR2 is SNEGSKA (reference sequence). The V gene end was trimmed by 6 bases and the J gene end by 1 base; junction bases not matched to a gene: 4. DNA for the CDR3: TGCAGTGCCAAGAGCGGGGGGGCCAAAAACATTCAGTACTTC. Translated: CSAKSGGAKNIQYF.

CDR3 nucleotide sequence: TGCAGCGTTGAAGCCCGACTAGCGGGAGATAAGTTCTTC. It codes for CSVEARLAGDKFF. The J gene is TRBJ2-1, the V gene TRBV29-1; 12 bases line up with TRBD2. Germline trimming cut 1 base from V and 14 bases from J; bases unmatched to any gene: 6. Germline V gene sequence: CDR1 SQVTM, CDR2 ANQGSEA. The CDR3 has 13 residues.

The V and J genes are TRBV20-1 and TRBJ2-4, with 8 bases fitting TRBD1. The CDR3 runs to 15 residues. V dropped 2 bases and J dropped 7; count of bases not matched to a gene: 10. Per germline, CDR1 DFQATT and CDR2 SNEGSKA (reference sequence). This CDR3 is CSARNHRGAENIQYF. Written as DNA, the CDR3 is TGCAGTGCTAGAAACCACAGGGGGGCGGAGAACATTCAGTACTTC.

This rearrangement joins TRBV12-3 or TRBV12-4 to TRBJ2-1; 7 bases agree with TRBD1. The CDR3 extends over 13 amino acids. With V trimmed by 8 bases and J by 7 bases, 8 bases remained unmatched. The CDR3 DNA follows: TGTGCCAGCTTGTGGACAGGAGATAATGAGCAGTTCTTC. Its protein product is CASLWTGDNEQFF.

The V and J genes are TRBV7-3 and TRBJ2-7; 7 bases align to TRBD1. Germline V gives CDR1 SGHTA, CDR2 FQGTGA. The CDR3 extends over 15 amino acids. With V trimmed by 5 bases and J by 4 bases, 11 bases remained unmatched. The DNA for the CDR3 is TGTGCCAGCAGCGCCGGCTCCGGGACAGCTTACGAGCAGTACTTC. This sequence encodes CASSAGSGTAYEQYF.

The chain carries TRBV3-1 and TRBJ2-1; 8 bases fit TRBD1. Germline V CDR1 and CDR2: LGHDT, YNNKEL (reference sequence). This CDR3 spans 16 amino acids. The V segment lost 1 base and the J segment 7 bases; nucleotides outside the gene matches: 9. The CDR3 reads CASSQVLRTGINEQFF. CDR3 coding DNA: TGTGCCAGCAGCCAAGTTCTCCGGACAGGGATAAATGAGCAGTTCTTC.

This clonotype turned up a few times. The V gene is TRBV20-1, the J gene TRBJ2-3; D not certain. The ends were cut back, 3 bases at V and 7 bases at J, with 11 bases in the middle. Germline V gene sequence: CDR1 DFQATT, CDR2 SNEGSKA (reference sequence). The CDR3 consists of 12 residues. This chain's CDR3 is CSASRPPNTQYF. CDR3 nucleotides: TGCAGTGCTAGTCGGCCCCCCAATACGCAGTATTTT.

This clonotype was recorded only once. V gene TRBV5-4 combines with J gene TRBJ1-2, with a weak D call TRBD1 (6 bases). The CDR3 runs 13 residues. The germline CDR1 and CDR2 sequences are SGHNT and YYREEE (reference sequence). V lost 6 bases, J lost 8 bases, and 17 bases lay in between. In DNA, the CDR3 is TGTGCCAGCACTCACAACAGGGAATTGGGCTACACCTTC. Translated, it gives CASTHNRELGYTF.

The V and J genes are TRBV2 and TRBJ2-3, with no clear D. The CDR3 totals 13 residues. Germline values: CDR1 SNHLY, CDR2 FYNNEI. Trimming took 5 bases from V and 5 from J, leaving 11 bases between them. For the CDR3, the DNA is TGTGCCAGCAGTCTAGGCCTTCAAGATACGCAGTATTTT. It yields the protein CASSLGLQDTQYF. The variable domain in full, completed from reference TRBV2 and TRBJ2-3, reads EPEVTQTPSHQVTQMGQEVILRCVPISNHLYFYWYRQILGQKVEFLVSFYNNEISEKSEIFDDQFSVERPDGSNFTLKIRSTKLEDSAMYFCASSLGLQDTQYFGPGTRLTVL.

CDR3 DNA: TGTGCCAGCGGGGGACGGAACTCCTACGAGCAGTACTTC. Its translation is CASGGRNSYEQYF. This chain uses TRBV6-2 or TRBV6-3 with TRBJ2-7; D possibly uses TRBD1 or TRBD2 (5 bases each). Trimming took off 8 bases at V and 0 bases at J, with 11 bases between the two ends. The CDR3 covers 13 residues. Germline loops: CDR1 MNHEY, CDR2 SVGEGT.

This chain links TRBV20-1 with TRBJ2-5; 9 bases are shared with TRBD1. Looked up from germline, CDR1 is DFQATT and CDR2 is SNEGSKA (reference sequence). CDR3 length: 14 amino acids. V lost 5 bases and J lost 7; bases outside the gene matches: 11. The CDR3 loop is CSARPGQGFGTQYF. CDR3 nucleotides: TGCAGTGCTCGGCCGGGACAGGGATTCGGGACCCAGTACTTC.

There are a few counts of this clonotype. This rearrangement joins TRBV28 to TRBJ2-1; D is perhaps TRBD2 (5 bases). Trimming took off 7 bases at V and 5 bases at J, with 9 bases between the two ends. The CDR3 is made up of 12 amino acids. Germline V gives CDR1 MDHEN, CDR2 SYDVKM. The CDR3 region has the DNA TGTGCCAGCAAGGACTGGGACAATGAGCAGTTCTTC. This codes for CASKDWDNEQFF.

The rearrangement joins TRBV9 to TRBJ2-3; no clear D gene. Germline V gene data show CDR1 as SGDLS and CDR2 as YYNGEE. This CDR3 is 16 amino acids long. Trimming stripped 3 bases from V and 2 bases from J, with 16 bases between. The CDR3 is CASSGHFGWSTDTQYF. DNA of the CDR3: TGTGCCAGCAGCGGCCACTTCGGGTGGTCCACAGATACGCAGTATTTT.

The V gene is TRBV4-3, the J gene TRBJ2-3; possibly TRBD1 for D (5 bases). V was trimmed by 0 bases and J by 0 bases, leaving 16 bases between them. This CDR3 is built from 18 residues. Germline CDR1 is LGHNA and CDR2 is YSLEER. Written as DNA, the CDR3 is TGCGCCAGCAGCCAAGACTCAGGGCAGCTGCGTAGCACAGATACGCAGTATTTT. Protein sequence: CASSQDSGQLRSTDTQYF.

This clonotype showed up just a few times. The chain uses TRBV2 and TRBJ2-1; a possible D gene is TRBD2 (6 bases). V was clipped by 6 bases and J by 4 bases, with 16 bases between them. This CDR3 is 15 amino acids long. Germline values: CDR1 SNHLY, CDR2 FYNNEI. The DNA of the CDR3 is TGTGCCAGCAGGGCTCATGGCGGGGTATACAATGAGCAGTTCTTC. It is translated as CASRAHGGVYNEQFF.

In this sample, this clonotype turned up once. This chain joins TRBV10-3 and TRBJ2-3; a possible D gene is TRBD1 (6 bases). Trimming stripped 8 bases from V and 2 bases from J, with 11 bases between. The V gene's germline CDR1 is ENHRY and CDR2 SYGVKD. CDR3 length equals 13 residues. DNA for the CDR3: TGTGCCATCGAGGGGGAATCCACAGATACGCAGTATTTT. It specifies CAIEGESTDTQYF.

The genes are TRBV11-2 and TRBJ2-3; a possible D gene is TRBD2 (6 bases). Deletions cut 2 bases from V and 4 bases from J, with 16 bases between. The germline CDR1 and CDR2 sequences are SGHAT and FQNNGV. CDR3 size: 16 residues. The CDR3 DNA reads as TGTGCCAGCAGCTTAAAGTCGTTTTGGGGGGCAGATACGCAGTATTTT. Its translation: CASSLKSFWGADTQYF.

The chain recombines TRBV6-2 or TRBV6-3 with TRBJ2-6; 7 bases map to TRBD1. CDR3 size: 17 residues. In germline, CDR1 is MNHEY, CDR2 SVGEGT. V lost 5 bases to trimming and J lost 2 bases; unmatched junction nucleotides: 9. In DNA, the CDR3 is TGTGCCAGCAGTCCCGGGACAGCGTCTACTGGGGCCAACGTCCTGACTTTC. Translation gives CASSPGTASTGANVLTF.